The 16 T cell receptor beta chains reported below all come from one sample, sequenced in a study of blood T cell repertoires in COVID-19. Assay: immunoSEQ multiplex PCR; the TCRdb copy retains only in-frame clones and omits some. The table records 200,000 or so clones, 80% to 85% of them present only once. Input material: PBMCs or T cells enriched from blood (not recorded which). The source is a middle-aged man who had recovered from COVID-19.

The CDR3 spells CASSWDREETQYF. CDR3 DNA: TGTGCCAGCAGCTGGGACAGGGAAGAGACCCAGTACTTC. The V gene is TRBV11-3, the J gene TRBJ2-5, with TRBD1 matching over 9 bases. This CDR3 spans 13 amino acids. CDR1 SGHNT and CDR2 YENEEA come from the germline V gene. The junction had 0 bases not matched to a gene; V was cut back by 4 bases and J by 3 bases.

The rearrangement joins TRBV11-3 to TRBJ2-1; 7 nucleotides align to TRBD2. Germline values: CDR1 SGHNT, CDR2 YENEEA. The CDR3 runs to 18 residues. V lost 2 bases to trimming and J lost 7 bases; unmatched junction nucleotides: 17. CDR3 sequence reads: CASSLTFRSGVLQNEQFF. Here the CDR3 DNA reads TGTGCCAGCAGCTTAACCTTTAGGAGCGGGGTTTTACAGAATGAGCAGTTCTTC.

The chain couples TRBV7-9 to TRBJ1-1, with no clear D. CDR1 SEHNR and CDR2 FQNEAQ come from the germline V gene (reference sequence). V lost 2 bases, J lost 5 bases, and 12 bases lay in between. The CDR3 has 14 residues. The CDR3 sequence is CASSLSSGWTEAFF. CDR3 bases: TGTGCCAGCAGCTTATCAAGCGGTTGGACTGAAGCTTTCTTT. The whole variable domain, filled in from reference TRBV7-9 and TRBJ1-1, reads DTGVSQNPRHKITKRGQNVTFRCDPISEHNRLYWYRQTLGQGPEFLTYFQNEAQLEKSRLLSDRFSAERPKGSFSTLEIQRTEQGDSAMYLCASSLSSGWTEAFFGQGTRLTVV.

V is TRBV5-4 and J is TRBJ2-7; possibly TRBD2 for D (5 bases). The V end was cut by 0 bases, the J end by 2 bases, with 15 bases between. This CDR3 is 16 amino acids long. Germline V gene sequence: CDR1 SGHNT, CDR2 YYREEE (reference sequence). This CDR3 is CASSLGARGDTYEQYF. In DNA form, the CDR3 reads TGTGCCAGCAGCTTGGGGGCCCGGGGAGACACCTACGAGCAGTACTTC.

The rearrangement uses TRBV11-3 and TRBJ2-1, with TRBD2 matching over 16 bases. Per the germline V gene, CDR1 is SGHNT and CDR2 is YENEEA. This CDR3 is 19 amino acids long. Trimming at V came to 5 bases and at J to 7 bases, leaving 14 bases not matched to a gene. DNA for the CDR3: TGTGCCAGCAGCCTCACCGGGACTAGCGGGGGGGCGGCAAATAATGAGCAGTTCTTC. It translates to CASSLTGTSGGAANNEQFF.

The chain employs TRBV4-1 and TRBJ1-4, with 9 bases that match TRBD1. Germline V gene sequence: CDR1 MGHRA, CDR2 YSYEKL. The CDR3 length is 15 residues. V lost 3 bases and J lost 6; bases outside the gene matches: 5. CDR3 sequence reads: CASSHPGQGDEKLFF. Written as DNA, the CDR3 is TGCGCCAGCAGCCACCCGGGACAGGGAGATGAAAAACTGTTTTTT.

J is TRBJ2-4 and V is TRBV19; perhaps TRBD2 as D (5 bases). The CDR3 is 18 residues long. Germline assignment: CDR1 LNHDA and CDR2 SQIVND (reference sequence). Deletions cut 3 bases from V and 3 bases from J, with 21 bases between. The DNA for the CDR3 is TGTGCCAGTAGTATTGGGTGGAAGGGAGTTATAGGCAAAAACATTCAGTACTTC. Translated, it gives CASSIGWKGVIGKNIQYF.

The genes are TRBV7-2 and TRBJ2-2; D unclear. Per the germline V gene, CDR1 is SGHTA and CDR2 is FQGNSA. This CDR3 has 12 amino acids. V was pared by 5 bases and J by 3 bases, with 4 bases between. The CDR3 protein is CASSTYTGELFF. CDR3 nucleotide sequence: TGTGCCAGCAGCACATACACCGGGGAGCTGTTTTTT.

This chain's CDR3 is CAWSGDWRNEQYF. Here the CDR3 DNA reads TGTGCCTGGAGTGGGGACTGGCGTAACGAGCAGTACTTC. The chain links TRBV30 to TRBJ2-7; TRBD2 might be the D (6 bases). The CDR3 consists of 13 residues. CDR1 is GTSNPN and CDR2 is SVGIG in the germline V gene (reference sequence). The V end was cut by 1 base, the J end by 5 bases, with 12 bases between.

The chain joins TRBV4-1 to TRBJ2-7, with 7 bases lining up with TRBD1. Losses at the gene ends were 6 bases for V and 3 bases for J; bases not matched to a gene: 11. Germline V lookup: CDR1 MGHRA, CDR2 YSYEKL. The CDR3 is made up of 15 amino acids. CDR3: CASRRVGTAYYEQYF. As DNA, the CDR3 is TGCGCCAGCAGGCGAGTAGGGACAGCCTACTACGAGCAGTACTTC.

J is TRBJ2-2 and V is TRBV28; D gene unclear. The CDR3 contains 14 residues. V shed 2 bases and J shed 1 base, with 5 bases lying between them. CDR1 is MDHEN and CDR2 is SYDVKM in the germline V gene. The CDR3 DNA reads TGTGCCAGCAGTTTAAACGGGAACACCGGGGAGCTGTTTTTT. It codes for CASSLNGNTGELFF.

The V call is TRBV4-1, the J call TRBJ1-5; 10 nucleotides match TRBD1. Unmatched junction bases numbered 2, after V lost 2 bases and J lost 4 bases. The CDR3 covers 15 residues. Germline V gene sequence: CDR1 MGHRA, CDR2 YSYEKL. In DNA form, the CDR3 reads TGCGCCAGCAGCCAACCGGGACAGGGGAATCAGCCCCAGCATTTT. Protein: CASSQPGQGNQPQHF.

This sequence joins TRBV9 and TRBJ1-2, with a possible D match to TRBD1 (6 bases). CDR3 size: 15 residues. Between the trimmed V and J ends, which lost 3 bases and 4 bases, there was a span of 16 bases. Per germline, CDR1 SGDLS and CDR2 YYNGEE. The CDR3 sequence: CASSESRGRGYGYTF. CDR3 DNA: TGTGCCAGCAGCGAAAGCAGGGGTAGGGGCTATGGCTACACCTTC.

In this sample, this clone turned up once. CDR3 DNA: TGTGCCAGCAGTCTTCTCGACATTACTTCCCAGCATTTT. As protein: CASSLLDITSQHF. The chain has TRBV28 and TRBJ1-5; D unclear. Trimming stripped 5 bases from V and 11 bases from J, with 16 bases between. The V gene's germline CDR1 is MDHEN and CDR2 SYDVKM. CDR3 length: 13 residues.

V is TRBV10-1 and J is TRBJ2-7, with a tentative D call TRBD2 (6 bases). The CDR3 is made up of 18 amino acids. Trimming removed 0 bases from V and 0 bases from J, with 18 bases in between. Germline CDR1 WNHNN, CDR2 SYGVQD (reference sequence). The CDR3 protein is CASSESDQIGGSSYEQYF. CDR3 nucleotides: TGCGCCAGCAGTGAGTCCGACCAGATCGGGGGTTCCTCCTACGAGCAGTACTTC.

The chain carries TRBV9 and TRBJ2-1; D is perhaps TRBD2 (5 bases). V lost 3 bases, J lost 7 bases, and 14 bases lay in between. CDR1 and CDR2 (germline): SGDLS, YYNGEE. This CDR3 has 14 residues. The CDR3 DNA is TGTGCCAGCAGCGGATTTTTGAGGGATAATGAGCAGTTCTTC. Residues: CASSGFLRDNEQFF.